Sequencing of this T cell receptor (beta chain) was carried out in a study of T cells expressing NK-cell markers (dated by TCRdb to about 2020). Some background on the complete study: Under 10 donors provided sorted CD3+CD56+NKG2C+, CD3+CD56+NKG2C- and CD3+CD56-NKG2C+ T-cell subsets, whose TCR beta-chain repertoires were profiled. All eight donors whose samples were sequenced were randomly selected healthy volunteers, three of them men and five women. Among the eight sequenced donors, seven were HCMV-seropositive and one was HCMV-seronegative. The libraries were sequenced on Illumina HiSeq 2000/2500, MiSeq or NextSeq, producing 2 x 150 bp reads.

The CDR3 measures 12 amino acids from cysteine to phenylalanine. DNA is not recorded here. CDR1 and CDR2 (SQVTM, ANQGSEA) derive from the germline V gene. Comments on this clonotype: Its recognized antigen is unknown.

General findings and caveats noted by the study authors: Whether the expanded NKG2C-expressing T cell clones were specific for HCMV antigens was left unclear. Those dominant clonotypes were again the most abundant among CD3+CD56-NKG2C+ cells in a handful of donors, at 28.3-60.1%. In six donors, the dominant CD3+CD56+NKG2C+ clonotypes were among the top 10 CD8+ clonotypes and accounted for about 1.0-7.0% of CD8+ T cells.

To determine HCMV serostatus, a commercial ELISA kit was used to detect HCMV-specific IgG in serum. Peripheral blood mononuclear cells were isolated from blood by Ficoll density gradient centrifugation. The sample was run on an Illumina HiSeq 2000. 5'RACE template switching, by which a universal primer site and unique molecular identifiers were added, was used to make TCR beta cDNA libraries. cDNA synthesis was primed from the TCR beta constant segment and was followed by two successive PCR amplification steps. In the paper's pipeline: MIGEC was used to demultiplex reads and group reads by UMI, and MiTCR was used to assemble and quantify clonotypes. To exclude erroneous sequences, any TCR cDNA sequence not supported by at least two reads was discarded. The tcR package was used for downstream repertoire analysis, with clonotypes matched between fractions based on CDR3 nucleotide sequence plus V segment. VDJmatch was used to annotate antigen specificity against VDJdb, with one amino acid substitution in CDR3 allowed. Each CDR3 protein sequence appears as one entry after TCRdb reprocessed the reads, and no DNA is included. These V and J calls are TCRdb output, not the study's own analysis. The sample's table covers about 550,000 distinct CDR3 sequences. The leading ten clones occupy 3.5% to 4.5% of the sample.

Input material: blood T cells: a sorted CD56 or NKG2C T cell subset, CD4+ or CD8+ T cells, or bulk PBMC T cells (not recorded which). The rearranged chain carries TRBV29-1 and TRBJ2-1; TCRdb lists TRBD1, though no DNA is available to test this call. The receptor comes from a man between 18 and 35 years old in good health. Donor details come from another sample of the same person, matched by shared clones. The CDR3 here reads CSVDDSGDEQFF.